The 24 T cell receptor beta chains below were found in one sample sequenced in a study of blood T cell repertoires in COVID-19. Assay used: immunoSEQ multiplex PCR; TCRdb lists only in-frame clones, some missing. This sample has over 200,000 clones; roughly 90% occur once, and the top ten carry 4% to 5.5%. The sequencing sample was made of peripheral blood. The receptor source for this set is a woman aged 40 to 50 with acute or convalescent COVID-19.

V gene TRBV5-6 combines with J gene TRBJ1-6, with D perhaps TRBD1 (5 bases). The CDR3 is 14 amino acids. CDR1 SGHDT and CDR2 YYEEEE come from the germline V gene. The germline V and J ends were trimmed by 3 bases and 5 bases, with 9 bases remaining between them. CDR3 bases: TGTGCCAGCAGCTGGGAGGGGAATAATTCACCCCTCCACTTT. Translated, it gives CASSWEGNNSPLHF. Combining the CDR3 with reference TRBV5-6 and TRBJ1-6 gives the whole variable domain DAGVTQSPTHLIKTRGQQVTLRCSPKSGHDTVSWYQQALGQGPQFIFQYYEEEERQRGNFPDRFSGHQFPNYSSELNVNALLLGDSALYLCASSWEGNNSPLHFGNGTRLTVT.

This chain joins TRBV15 and TRBJ2-7; no definite D call. Germline CDR1 is LNHNV and CDR2 is YYDKDF (reference sequence). The CDR3 is 13 residues long. Trimming took 0 bases from V and 1 from J, leaving 4 bases between them. The CDR3 region is CATSRDRSYEQYV. The CDR3 coding sequence is TGTGCCACCAGCAGAGATCGTTCCTACGAGCAGTACGTC.

The CDR3 DNA sequence: TGCGCCAGCAGCTTGATTGGTTTCGGGGGGCCTGAAGCTTTCTTT. It yields the protein CASSLIGFGGPEAFF. The V gene is TRBV5-1, the J gene TRBJ1-1; maybe TRBD1 (6 bases). Between the trimmed V and J ends, which lost 1 base and 6 bases, there was a span of 16 bases. Per germline, CDR1 SGHRS and CDR2 YFSETQ. The CDR3 length is 15 residues.

V and J are TRBV2 and TRBJ1-2; the match to TRBD1 covers 9 bases. The CDR3 covers 16 residues. Unmatched junction bases numbered 4, after V lost 2 bases and J lost 0 bases. Germline-derived CDR1 and CDR2 are SNHLY and FYNNEI. In DNA form, the CDR3 reads TGTGCCAGCAGTGAAACAGGGGGCCTAGCTAACTATGGCTACACCTTC. Encoded protein: CASSETGGLANYGYTF.

The chain links TRBV2 to TRBJ2-1; 9 bases align to TRBD2. The CDR3 is made up of 14 amino acids. Germline V CDR1 and CDR2: SNHLY, FYNNEI. The junction had 10 bases not matched to a gene; V was cut back by 6 bases and J by 10 bases. The CDR3, as DNA: TGTGCCAGCAGGTTTGGGCGGGGGGGCGACGAGCAGTTCTTC. Its protein product is CASRFGRGGDEQFF.

This clone was seen a single time. J is TRBJ2-1 and V is TRBV5-6; D unclear. The CDR3 loop spans 15 amino acids. Germline V gene data show CDR1 as SGHDT and CDR2 as YYEEEE. The V and J ends lost 4 bases and 8 bases respectively, with 19 bases between them. The CDR3 DNA reads TGTGCCAGCAGCCCGATACTGGGCGCTATAGATGAGCAGTTCTTC. This codes for CASSPILGAIDEQFF.

The V and J genes are TRBV20-1 and TRBJ1-1, with no clear D. Looked up from germline, CDR1 is DFQATT and CDR2 is SNEGSKA (reference sequence). V lost 3 bases and J lost 1, with 9 bases in between. The CDR3 is made up of 13 amino acids. CDR3 sequence reads: CSASVVPNTEAFF. The CDR3, as DNA: TGCAGTGCTAGTGTAGTGCCGAACACTGAAGCTTTCTTT.

The chain joins TRBV27 to TRBJ1-1, with a tentative D call TRBD1 (6 bases). V was trimmed by 6 bases and J by 0 bases, leaving 14 bases between them. The CDR3 sequence is 15 residues long. Germline loops: CDR1 MNHEY, CDR2 SMNVEV (reference sequence). CDR3 residues: CASRGRGGMNTEAFF. As DNA, the CDR3 is TGTGCCAGCAGGGGCAGGGGAGGGATGAACACTGAAGCTTTCTTT.

The V and J genes are TRBV15 and TRBJ1-1; D may be TRBD1 (6 bases). Germline V CDR1 and CDR2: LNHNV, YYDKDF (reference sequence). CDR3 length: 14 amino acids. V was shortened by 0 bases and J by 7 bases, with 12 bases between the two germline ends. As DNA, the CDR3 is TGTGCCACCAGCAGAGACTTAGGACAGTATGAAGCTTTCTTT. As protein: CATSRDLGQYEAFF.

The chain joins TRBV5-4 to TRBJ2-2, with 7 positions matching TRBD1. The CDR3 extends over 16 amino acids. The germline CDR1 and CDR2 sequences are SGHNT and YYREEE (reference sequence). V was clipped by 0 bases and J by 5 bases; unmatched bases: 7. CDR3 sequence (DNA): TGTGCCAGCAGCTTGGGGCGACAGGGCCGGACCGGGGAGCTGTTTTTT. This translates into CASSLGRQGRTGELFF.

This clone was observed a single time. V and J are TRBV6-1 and TRBJ2-3; maybe TRBD2 (6 bases). Looked up from germline, CDR1 is MNHNS and CDR2 is SASEGT. Trimming took 3 bases from V and 1 from J, leaving 14 bases between them. There are 16 residues in the CDR3. The chain's CDR3 is CASSDSRLVRTDTQYF. CDR3 nucleotides: TGTGCCAGCAGTGATTCCAGACTAGTCCGCACAGATACGCAGTATTTT.

This sequence joins TRBV5-1 and TRBJ1-1; 9 bases are a match to TRBD1. The length of the CDR3 is 16 residues. CDR1 and CDR2 from the germline V gene are SGHRS and YFSETQ. V was clipped by 2 bases and J by 3 bases; unmatched bases: 8. As DNA, the CDR3 is TGCGCCAGCAGCTTACCGGAACAGGGGGCTGACACTGAAGCTTTCTTT. It translates to CASSLPEQGADTEAFF.

As DNA, the CDR3 is TGCAGCGTTTGGGACACCTTCACTGAAGCTTTCTTT. It codes for CSVWDTFTEAFF. The J gene is TRBJ1-1, the V gene TRBV29-1, with TRBD1 as a possible D gene (6 bases). V lost 5 bases, J lost 4 bases, and 11 bases lay in between. Germline lookup yields CDR1 SQVTM and CDR2 ANQGSEA. CDR3 length: 12 residues.

The chain employs TRBV28 and TRBJ2-1; TRBD1 matches at 8 bases. Per germline, CDR1 MDHEN and CDR2 SYDVKM. V lost 2 bases, J lost 1 base, and 4 bases stayed unmatched. CDR3 size: 16 residues. CDR3 sequence reads: CASSLGTGGSYNEQFF. The DNA of the CDR3 is TGTGCCAGCAGTTTAGGAACAGGGGGTTCCTACAATGAGCAGTTCTTC. The complete variable domain, with remaining parts taken from reference TRBV28 and TRBJ2-1, reads DVKVTQSSRYLVKRTGEKVFLECVQDMDHENMFWYRQDPGLGLRLIYFSYDVKMKEKGDIPEGYSVSREKKERFSLILESASTNQTSMYLCASSLGTGGSYNEQFFGPGTRLTVL.

The chain uses TRBV7-6 and TRBJ2-3, with 9 bases aligning to TRBD2. This CDR3 region has 15 residues. The junction had 6 bases not matched to a gene; V was cut back by 5 bases and J by 3 bases. Germline values: CDR1 SGHVS, CDR2 FNYEAQ. The CDR3 region is CASSGGGAITDTQYF. The CDR3 DNA sequence: TGTGCCAGCAGCGGCGGGGGGGCAATAACAGATACGCAGTATTTT.

The chain employs TRBV5-1 and TRBJ1-6; D is undetermined. Germline CDR1 is SGHRS and CDR2 is YFSETQ. CDR3 size: 16 residues. The ends were cut back, 2 bases at V and 8 bases at J, with 17 bases in the middle. The CDR3 loop is CASSFTPDSHYSPLHF. Written as DNA, the CDR3 is TGCGCCAGCAGCTTTACCCCCGACTCCCACTATTCACCCCTCCACTTT.

The rearrangement joins TRBV27 to TRBJ1-5, with D maybe TRBD1 (5 bases). Germline V gene lookup returns CDR1 MNHEY and CDR2 SMNVEV (reference sequence). The CDR3 is 16 residues long. V dropped 6 bases and J dropped 2 bases, with 17 bases sitting between them. The CDR3 reads CASSPARQGGNQPQHF. In DNA, the CDR3 is TGTGCCAGCAGCCCAGCGCGGCAGGGTGGCAATCAGCCCCAGCATTTT.

V and J are TRBV20-1 and TRBJ2-7; D may be TRBD1 (6 bases). CDR3 length equals 11 residues. Trimming pared 5 bases from V and 6 bases from J, leaving 11 bases between. Germline CDR1 and CDR2: DFQATT and SNEGSKA (reference sequence). Here the CDR3 reads CSAAQGREQYV. The CDR3 DNA reads TGCAGTGCTGCTCAGGGGCGCGAGCAGTACGTC.

The chain joins TRBV4-1 to TRBJ2-5; the match to TRBD2 covers 12 bases. Looked up from germline, CDR1 is MGHRA and CDR2 is YSYEKL. J lost 3 bases, V lost 2 bases, and 7 bases had no gene match. This CDR3 has 17 residues. CDR3 amino acids: CASSQMGRTSGKETQYF. The CDR3 DNA reads TGCGCCAGCAGCCAAATGGGTCGGACTAGCGGGAAAGAGACCCAGTACTTC.

V usage is TRBV10-3 and J usage is TRBJ2-7; D remains ambiguous. Germline lookup yields CDR1 ENHRY and CDR2 SYGVKD. The CDR3 runs to 12 residues. The germline V and J ends were trimmed by 7 bases and 6 bases, with 13 bases remaining between them. The CDR3 DNA is TGTGCCATCATCTGCACCGGTAGCGAGCAGTACGTC. It codes for CAIICTGSEQYV.

V and J are TRBV9 and TRBJ1-4, with D maybe TRBD1 (6 bases). CDR1 and CDR2 from the germline V gene are SGDLS and YYNGEE. V lost 4 bases, J lost 6 bases, and 13 bases lay in between. The CDR3 totals 14 residues. The CDR3: CASSTQGLDEKLFF. CDR3 bases: TGTGCCAGCAGCACCCAGGGGTTAGATGAAAAACTGTTTTTT.

This sequence joins TRBV9 and TRBJ1-1; TRBD1 matches at 7 bases. The CDR3 sequence is 16 residues long. Germline V gene lookup returns CDR1 SGDLS and CDR2 YYNGEE. J gave up 0 bases and V 3 bases, and 8 bases lay outside the gene matches. CDR3 in amino acids: CASSDRQGGLNTEAFF. CDR3 in DNA: TGTGCCAGCAGCGACCGACAGGGAGGACTGAACACTGAAGCTTTCTTT.

The genes are TRBV6-1 and TRBJ2-4, with D perhaps TRBD1 (5 bases). The germline gives CDR1 MNHNS, CDR2 SASEGT. CDR3 length equals 20 residues. V lost 2 bases and J 2 bases, leaving 25 bases between the germline ends. In nucleotides, the CDR3 is TGTGCCAGCAGTGAAATCAGGGCAGGGAACACCGTTCTAACCAAAAACATTCAGTACTTC. Its translation is CASSEIRAGNTVLTKNIQYF.

This clone was counted a single time. J is TRBJ2-3 and V is TRBV6-4; 10 bases match TRBD2. Germline V gene lookup returns CDR1 MRHNA and CDR2 SNTAGT. The CDR3 runs 14 residues. Trimming cost V 7 bases and J 2 bases; bases outside gene matches: 3. The CDR3 spells CASKGLADTDTQYF. DNA of the CDR3: TGTGCCAGCAAAGGACTAGCGGACACAGATACGCAGTATTTT.